This TCR beta chain was obtained from a study of blood T cell repertoires in COVID-19 (dated by TCRdb to about 2020). Describing the broader study: Collaborator samples came from the United States, Italy and Spain and covered acute and convalescent phases of COVID-19. The prospective study material was composed of cDNA or gDNA derived from T cells, B-cell-depleted T cells, or PBMCs. Deeply sampled blood TCRbeta repertoires from subjects exposed to, actively infected with, or recovered from COVID-19 were included in the dataset. A freely available public database, intended as a resource for researchers studying the immune response to SARS-CoV-2, is where the repertoires were released. The samples were drawn from two sources: the first 160 participants of the ongoing ImmuneRACE study, and over 950 subjects contributed by 6 global collaborators. Nearly every sample came with metadata listing a de-identified subject ID, COVID-19 status, age in years and sex. HLA class I and class II types, where available, came from metadata supplied by the sample provider rather than from assay-based typing. Results the study describes overall, beyond this receptor: Clinical and demographic metadata were provided uncurated, with the amount varying by source and participant.

TCRbeta CDR3 regions were amplified from genomic DNA using the immunoSEQ Assay, a bias-controlled multiplex PCR. Per the original workflow: The number of nucleated cells in each sample was estimated from the amplification of reference gene primers within the assay. To quantify the absolute abundance of each unique TCRbeta CDR3 rearrangement, sequence reads were collapsed and filtered. For each sample, productive Simpson clonality was calculated as the square root of Simpson's diversity index across productive rearrangements. Sourced from immuneACCESS, this table was stored by TCRdb with only in-frame sequences that have V and J called. A share of the clones is absent; for the studies checked, an unresolved V gene accounts for under half, and the remainder has no known explanation. V, J and clone size were drawn from that table, and D and trimming were deduced from the DNA. Here the sample has around 59,000 clones; around four fifths occur a single time. Together, the top ten hold roughly 18% of the sample.

The collaborating institutions used their own protocols to collect whole blood in K2EDTA tubes. For TCRbeta analysis, collaborator samples were shipped as frozen whole blood, as isolated PBMCs, or as DNA extracted from either sample type. For this chain, trimming is 0 bases at the V end and 5 bases at the J end, and the number of junction bases without a gene match is 6. Spanning cysteine to phenylalanine, the CDR3 consists of 16 amino acids. The sequence is cut down to CDR3 DNA, 48 bases in frame from base 1. Via the germline V gene (reference sequence), CDR1 is SGHNT and CDR2 YYREEE. On this clone itself: What this receptor recognizes is not known. Base qualities are not provided; no much larger clone lies one nucleotide away.

Sequenced input: peripheral blood. The clonotype was recovered from a woman aged 45 to 65 with active or convalescent COVID-19. Recombination joined TRBV5-4 with TRBJ2-3, and TRBD1 aligns with 10 junction nucleotides. The CDR3: CASSLGTGGGLDTQYF. The sequenced DNA is TGTGCCAGCAGCTTGGGGACAGGGGGTGGGTTAGATACGCAGTATTTT.